The clone carrying this T cell receptor beta chain came up a few times. Its antigen is unknown. This entry comes from a study of T-cell memory formation after mild COVID-19. Across the whole study: Largely, TCR clusters stayed within a single donor. Study conclusions and caveats: Second-wave clones reaching peak frequency on day 37 lacked confirmed SARS-CoV-2 specificity.

Germline trimming cut 1 base from V and 4 bases from J; bases unmatched to any gene: 4. Germline lookup yields CDR1 SGHRS and CDR2 YFSETQ. The CDR3 sequence is 14 residues long. TCRdb called the 5' RACE reads again in MiXCR, with one record for every CDR3 protein. Among roughly 200,000 distinct CDR3 sequences listed, roughly a fifth were seen once. The chain is built from TRBV5-1 and TRBJ1-2; TRBD1 agrees at 7 bases. The sample taken for sequencing was PBMCs or a T cell subset sorted from them (not recorded which). The clonotype comes from an adult woman who had mild COVID-19 (a few samples of this study predate the infection). Cell type and time point are not known. The CDR3 DNA reads TGCGCCAGCAGCTTGACAACAGGGGTCTATGGCTACACCTTC. Its protein is CASSLTTGVYGYTF.